Below, 7 T cell receptor beta chains from the same sample are listed, as sequenced in a study of shared clonotypes between healthy human individuals. Here immunoSEQ multiplex PCR was the method, and the copy in TCRdb shows in-frame clones only, minus some. The sample consists of about 320,000 clones, roughly 84% of them appearing once. The sample consisted of memory CD8+ T cells sorted from blood. The subset is: CD45RO+ cells pooled with CCR7-negative TemRA cells. The receptors come from a man between 18 and 35 years old in good health.

The chain couples TRBV6-1 to TRBJ2-2, with no clear D. V was pared by 2 bases and J by 7 bases, with 8 bases between. The CDR3 has 13 amino acids. Germline V CDR1 and CDR2: MNHNS, SASEGT. CDR3 sequence: CASSELGVGELFF. As DNA, the CDR3 is TGTGCCAGCAGTGAACTCGGCGTCGGGGAGCTGTTTTTT.

The chain employs TRBV5-1 and TRBJ2-7, with no clear D. The V end was cut by 1 base, the J end by 4 bases, with 21 bases between. The CDR3 consists of 17 residues. Germline V gene data show CDR1 as SGHRS and CDR2 as YFSETQ. The CDR3 region has the DNA TGCGCCAGCAGCTTGAAGGTCTCGTGGCAGGAAGGATACGAGCAGTACTTC. Translation gives CASSLKVSWQEGYEQYF.

This chain connects TRBV2 to TRBJ1-1; TRBD1 aligns across 7 bases. The CDR3 runs 16 residues. J gave up 3 bases and V 3 bases, and 10 bases lay outside the gene matches. Germline assignment: CDR1 SNHLY and CDR2 FYNNEI. In DNA, the CDR3 is TGTGCCAGCAGTGAGTCGGCAGGGGGGGAATACACTGAAGCTTTCTTT. It yields the protein CASSESAGGEYTEAFF.

The chain has TRBV28 and TRBJ2-7, with 7 positions matching TRBD1. The CDR3 is made up of 14 amino acids. The germline CDR1 and CDR2 sequences are MDHEN and SYDVKM. V was clipped by 4 bases and J by 1 base; unmatched bases: 4. CDR3 DNA: TGTGCCAGCAGTTGGACAGGATCTTCCTACGAGCAGTACTTC. Amino acids: CASSWTGSSYEQYF.

This clone has just a few counts. The chain uses TRBV18 and TRBJ2-7; D is perhaps TRBD1 (6 bases). V dropped 5 bases and J dropped 0 bases, with 17 bases sitting between them. This CDR3 region has 16 residues. Germline-derived CDR1 and CDR2 are KGHSH and LQKENI. CDR3 amino acids: CASSTLRGHYSYEQYF. In DNA, the CDR3 is TGTGCCAGCTCAACCCTCAGGGGCCACTACTCCTACGAGCAGTACTTC.

This chain joins TRBV28 and TRBJ1-4, with D possibly TRBD1 on 5 matching bases. This CDR3 spans 14 amino acids. Germline V gene data show CDR1 as MDHEN and CDR2 as SYDVKM. V was pared by 7 bases and J by 3 bases, with 12 bases between. CDR3 amino acids: CASTPGGANEKLFF. CDR3 DNA: TGTGCCAGCACCCCGGGAGGGGCTAATGAAAAACTGTTTTTT.

This clone was seen more than once but under ten times. This chain links TRBV10-3 with TRBJ2-5; 7 bases agree with TRBD2. After removal of 6 bases from V and 2 bases from J, the junction contained 3 bases not matched to a gene. This CDR3 has 13 amino acids. Germline values: CDR1 ENHRY, CDR2 SYGVKD. The CDR3 DNA is TGTGCCATCAGGGCGGGGGTTCAAGAGACCCAGTACTTC. Translation gives CAIRAGVQETQYF.